In its sample, the clone carrying this T cell receptor (beta chain) was seen a few times. Its antigen remains unidentified. Germline CDR1 and CDR2: SEHNR and FQNEAQ (reference sequence). The V end was cut by 5 bases, the J end by 0 bases, with 10 bases between. The CDR3 covers 15 residues. The data originate from a study of T cell repertoires in cytomegalovirus infection. General observations from the study: Of the TCR beta families, the public ones yielded a cumulative frequency that identified carriers of CMV plus the relevant HLA.

MiXCR, run by TCRdb on the reads, gives a single entry per CDR3 protein. The data contain around 210,000 distinct CDR3 sequences, 6% to 8% of them singletons. The receptor was derived from a human donor in good health (CMV status not recorded). Some clones in this sample may be carry-over from other donors' samples. The sequenced material came from PBMCs. The chain uses TRBV7-9 and TRBJ1-4; D remains ambiguous. The DNA of the CDR3 is TGTGCCAGCAGCCGTCCACTTCCAACTAATGAAAAACTGTTTTTT. This codes for CASSRPLPTNEKLFF.